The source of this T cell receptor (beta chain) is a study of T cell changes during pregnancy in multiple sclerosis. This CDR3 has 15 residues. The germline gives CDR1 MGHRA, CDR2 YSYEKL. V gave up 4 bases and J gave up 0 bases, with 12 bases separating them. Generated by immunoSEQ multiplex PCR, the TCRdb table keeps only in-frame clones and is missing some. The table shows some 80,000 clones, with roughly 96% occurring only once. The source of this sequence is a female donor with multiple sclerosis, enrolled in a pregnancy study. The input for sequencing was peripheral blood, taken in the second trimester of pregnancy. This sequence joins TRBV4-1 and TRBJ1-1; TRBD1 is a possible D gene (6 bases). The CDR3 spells CASSRATGLNTEAFF. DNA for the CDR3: TGCGCCAGCAGCCGAGCGACAGGCTTGAACACTGAAGCTTTCTTT.